This passage covers 18 T cell receptor beta chains from one sample sequenced in a study of blood T cell repertoires in COVID-19. Assay used: immunoSEQ multiplex PCR; TCRdb lists only in-frame clones, some missing. The sample holds a few hundred thousand clones; more than 75% are singletons and the top ten take 10%. The sample taken for sequencing was PBMCs or T cells enriched from blood (not recorded which). Receptor source: a woman in her forties or fifties who had recovered from COVID-19.

The sample holds one count of this clone. The chain is built from TRBV6-1 and TRBJ2-6; TRBD1 matches 9 bases. CDR3 length equals 19 residues. Per the germline V gene, CDR1 is MNHNS and CDR2 is SASEGT. V shed 3 bases, J shed 0 bases, and the junction held 9 bases outside the gene matches. The CDR3 protein is CASSDEGTGSSSGANVLTF. CDR3 DNA: TGTGCCAGCAGTGATGAGGGGACAGGGTCGAGCTCTGGGGCCAACGTCCTGACTTTC.

The genes are TRBV7-2 and TRBJ1-3; D is possibly TRBD1 (5 bases). This CDR3 is 16 amino acids long. CDR1 is SGHTA, CDR2 FQGNSA, per germline. V was clipped by 6 bases and J by 2 bases, with 17 bases between them. Here the CDR3 reads CASRPAGRGTGNTIYF. The CDR3 DNA sequence: TGTGCCAGCAGACCTGCTGGGAGGGGAACTGGAAACACCATATATTTT. Using reference TRBV7-2 and TRBJ1-3 for the parts outside the CDR3, the full variable domain is GAGVSQSPSNKVTEKGKDVELRCDPISGHTALYWYRQSLGQGLEFLIYFQGNSAPDKSGLPSDRFSAERTGGSVSTLTIQRTQQEDSAVYLCASRPAGRGTGNTIYFGEGSWLTVV.

This clone came up a few times. The genes are TRBV24-1 and TRBJ1-2; TRBD1 matches at 7 bases. Germline assignment: CDR1 KGHDR and CDR2 SFDVKD. There are 17 residues in the CDR3. Losses at the gene ends were 4 bases for V and 4 bases for J; bases not matched to a gene: 14. CDR3 protein: CATSDTNTGVKGYGYTF. The DNA of the CDR3 is TGTGCCACCAGTGACACTAACACAGGGGTTAAAGGCTATGGCTACACCTTC.

The CDR3 region is CASSVAAGGPDTQYF. CDR3 DNA sequence: TGTGCCAGCAGCGTAGCGGCGGGGGGGCCAGATACGCAGTATTTT. V is TRBV9 and J is TRBJ2-3, with 9 bases identical to TRBD2. This CDR3 has 15 residues. Germline trimming cut 0 bases from V and 4 bases from J; bases unmatched to any gene: 3. Germline V gene lookup returns CDR1 SGDLS and CDR2 YYNGEE.

The chain carries TRBV10-3 and TRBJ1-1; tentative D call: TRBD1 (5 bases). CDR3 size: 13 residues. Germline V CDR1 and CDR2: ENHRY, SYGVKD. V lost 8 bases and J 1 base, leaving 11 bases between the germline ends. CDR3 coding DNA: TGTGCCATCCGGGCGACAGAGAACACTGAAGCTTTCTTT. Amino acids: CAIRATENTEAFF.

Only one count was recorded for this clone. V and J are TRBV6-5 and TRBJ1-3, with TRBD1 matching 7 bases. V shed 10 bases, J shed 0 bases, and the junction held 9 bases outside the gene matches. The CDR3 has 15 amino acids. Looked up from germline, CDR1 is MNHEY and CDR2 is SVGAGI. The CDR3 reads CAINRGPLSGNTIYF. CDR3 bases: TGTGCCATTAACAGGGGTCCCCTCTCTGGAAACACCATATATTTT.

J is TRBJ1-1 and V is TRBV2, with a tentative D call TRBD1 (5 bases). The CDR3 length is 14 residues. Germline V gene data show CDR1 as SNHLY and CDR2 as FYNNEI. V was pared by 3 bases and J by 3 bases, with 11 bases between. This CDR3 is CASSDRDRYTEAFF. CDR3 bases: TGTGCCAGCAGTGATAGAGACAGATACACTGAAGCTTTCTTT.

This chain joins TRBV28 and TRBJ1-5; D not resolved. V was cut by 5 bases and J by 1 base, with 15 bases left in between. This CDR3 comprises 16 residues. The V gene's germline CDR1 is MDHEN and CDR2 SYDVKM. The CDR3 sequence: CASSPGIGGSNQPQHF. Written as DNA, the CDR3 is TGTGCCAGCAGTCCGGGAATTGGCGGAAGCAATCAGCCCCAGCATTTT.

The rearrangement joins TRBV5-1 to TRBJ2-5; 14 bases match TRBD2. Trimming at V came to 4 bases and at J to 5 bases, leaving 7 bases not matched to a gene. The length of the CDR3 is 16 residues. Germline CDR1 and CDR2: SGHRS and YFSETQ. The CDR3 DNA follows: TGCGCCAGCAGCATCGGGACTAGCGGGGGCCGGGAGACCCAGTACTTC. Translating it yields CASSIGTSGGRETQYF.

The chain recombines TRBV30 with TRBJ2-1; D not certain. The CDR3 contains 14 residues. Per germline, CDR1 GTSNPN and CDR2 SVGIG (reference sequence). The V and J ends lost 0 bases and 0 bases respectively, with 6 bases between them. CDR3 loop: CAWSVGGSYNEQFF. The CDR3 DNA reads TGTGCCTGGAGTGTAGGCGGCTCCTACAATGAGCAGTTCTTC.

The V call is TRBV27, the J call TRBJ1-2; 7 bases are a match to TRBD1. Germline V gene data show CDR1 as MNHEY and CDR2 as SMNVEV (reference sequence). This CDR3 is 13 amino acids long. After removal of 0 bases from V and 8 bases from J, the junction contained 3 bases not matched to a gene. The CDR3 DNA reads as TGTGCCAGCAGTTTATCGACAGGGTTGGGCTACACCTTC. It codes for CASSLSTGLGYTF.

Notes on this clone: Other DNA variants within this sample encode the same CDR3. The chain combines TRBV19 with TRBJ1-1; D not certain. CDR1 is LNHDA, CDR2 SQIVND, per germline (reference sequence). V was cut by 7 bases and J by 1 base, with 7 bases left in between. This CDR3 region has 12 residues. Here the CDR3 DNA reads TGTGCCAGTAAGGAGGGGAACACTGAAGCTTTCTTT. This gives the protein CASKEGNTEAFF.

This clone turned up a few times. This chain uses TRBV5-5 with TRBJ2-7, with D possibly being TRBD1 (6 bases). Germline CDR1 is SGHKS and CDR2 is YYEKEE (reference sequence). The CDR3 is made up of 13 amino acids. Between the trimmed V and J ends, which lost 4 bases and 3 bases, there was a span of 11 bases. The CDR3 DNA sequence: TGTGCCAGCAGCAGGGACACCAACTACGAGCAGTACTTC. Translation gives CASSRDTNYEQYF. The full variable domain, with the rest looked up from reference TRBV5-5 and TRBJ2-7, is DAGVTQSPTHLIKTRGQQVTLRCSPISGHKSVSWYQQVLGQGPQFIFQYYEKEERGRGNFPDRFSARQFPNYSSELNVNALLLGDSALYLCASSRDTNYEQYFGPGTRLTVT.

A few counts support this clone. This chain uses TRBV3-1 (or the pseudogene TRBV3-2) with TRBJ1-1, with 12 nucleotides matching TRBD1. Germline CDR1 is LGHDT and CDR2 is YNNKEL (reference sequence). The CDR3 totals 15 residues. V lost 4 bases, J lost 6 bases, and 6 bases stayed unmatched. CDR3 nucleotides: TGTGCCAGCAGCCCGCAGGGACAGGGGGCGTCTGAAGCTTTCTTT. Protein: CASSPQGQGASEAFF.

J is TRBJ1-2 and V is TRBV6-1; 7 bases are a match to TRBD1. The CDR3 runs 14 residues. J lost 8 bases, V lost 2 bases, and 8 bases had no gene match. Germline V gene sequence: CDR1 MNHNS, CDR2 SASEGT. CDR3 loop: CASSENGRGYGYTF. In DNA form, the CDR3 reads TGTGCCAGCAGTGAAAACGGCAGGGGGTACGGCTACACCTTC.

The V gene is TRBV3-1 (or the pseudogene TRBV3-2), the J gene TRBJ1-5, with 9 nucleotides matching TRBD1. The CDR3 is made up of 14 amino acids. J lost 6 bases, V lost 4 bases, and 4 bases had no gene match. The germline V gene encodes CDR1 LGHDT and CDR2 YNNKEL (reference sequence). CDR3 in amino acids: CASSPGTGRQPQHF. The CDR3 DNA follows: TGTGCCAGCAGCCCCGGGACAGGGCGTCAGCCCCAGCATTTT.

The chain carries TRBV6-2 or TRBV6-3 and TRBJ2-1; D is possibly TRBD2 (6 bases). Germline CDR1 MNHEY, CDR2 SVGEGT. This CDR3 contains 14 residues. V dropped 4 bases and J dropped 5 bases, with 12 bases sitting between them. The CDR3: CASSSSSVDNEQFF. CDR3 bases: TGTGCCAGCAGTTCTTCTAGCGTCGACAATGAGCAGTTCTTC.

This chain uses TRBV14 with TRBJ1-6, with no clear D. The CDR3 runs to 15 residues. From germline, CDR1 is SGHDN and CDR2 FVKESK. V lost 3 bases and J lost 9, with 15 bases in between. This chain's CDR3 is CASSHDTHVSSPLHF. CDR3 coding DNA: TGTGCCAGCAGCCATGACACGCACGTTAGTTCACCCCTCCACTTT.